This TCR beta chain is drawn from a study of blood T cell repertoires in COVID-19. As for the study in general: COVID-19 samples, acute and convalescent, were from the United States, Italy and Spain. Sources were T cells, B-cell-depleted T cells, or PBMCs; the material itself was cDNA or gDNA.

Per the study methods: Reference gene primer amplification gave estimated nucleated cell counts. Generated by immunoSEQ multiplex PCR, the TCRdb table keeps only in-frame clones and is missing some. Clone size and the V and J calls come from that table; the DNA yielded D and trimming. The data contain about 90,000 clones, over 75% of them singletons. The source material was peripheral blood. The TCR sequence derives from a man aged 70 or older with acute or convalescent COVID-19.

In DNA, the CDR3 is TGTGCCAGCAGCTTCAGGACAGGGCCACAAGAGACCCAGTACTTC. The encoded protein is CASSFRTGPQETQYF. The chain is built from TRBV7-8 and TRBJ2-5, with 8 bases fitting TRBD1. Trimming took 3 bases from V and 2 from J; bases not matched to a gene: 5. Germline CDR1 is SGHVS and CDR2 is FQNEAQ. The CDR3 spans 15 residues. Together with reference TRBV7-8 and TRBJ2-5, the CDR3 gives the full variable domain: GAGVSQSPRYKVAKRGQDVALRCDPISGHVSLFWYQQALGQGPEFLTYFQNEAQLDKSGLPSDRFFAERPEGSVSTLKIQRTQQEDSAVYLCASSFRTGPQETQYFGPGTRLLVL.